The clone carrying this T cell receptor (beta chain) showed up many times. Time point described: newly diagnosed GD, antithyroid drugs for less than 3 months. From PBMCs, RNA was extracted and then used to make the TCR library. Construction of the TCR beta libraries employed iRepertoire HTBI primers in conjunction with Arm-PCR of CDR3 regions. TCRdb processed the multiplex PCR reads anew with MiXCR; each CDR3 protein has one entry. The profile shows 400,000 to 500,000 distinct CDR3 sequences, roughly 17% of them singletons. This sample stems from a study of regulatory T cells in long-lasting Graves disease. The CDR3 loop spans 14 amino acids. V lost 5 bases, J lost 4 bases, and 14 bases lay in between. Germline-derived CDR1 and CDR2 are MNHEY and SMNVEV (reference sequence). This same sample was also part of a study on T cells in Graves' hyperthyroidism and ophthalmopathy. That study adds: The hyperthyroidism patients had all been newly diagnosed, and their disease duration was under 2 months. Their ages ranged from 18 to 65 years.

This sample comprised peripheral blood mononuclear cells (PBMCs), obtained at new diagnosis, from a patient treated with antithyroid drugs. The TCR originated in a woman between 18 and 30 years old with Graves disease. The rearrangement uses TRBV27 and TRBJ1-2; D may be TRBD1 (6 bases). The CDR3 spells CASSPQGESYGYTF. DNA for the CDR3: TGTGCCAGCAGTCCACAGGGCGAGTCCTATGGCTACACCTTC.